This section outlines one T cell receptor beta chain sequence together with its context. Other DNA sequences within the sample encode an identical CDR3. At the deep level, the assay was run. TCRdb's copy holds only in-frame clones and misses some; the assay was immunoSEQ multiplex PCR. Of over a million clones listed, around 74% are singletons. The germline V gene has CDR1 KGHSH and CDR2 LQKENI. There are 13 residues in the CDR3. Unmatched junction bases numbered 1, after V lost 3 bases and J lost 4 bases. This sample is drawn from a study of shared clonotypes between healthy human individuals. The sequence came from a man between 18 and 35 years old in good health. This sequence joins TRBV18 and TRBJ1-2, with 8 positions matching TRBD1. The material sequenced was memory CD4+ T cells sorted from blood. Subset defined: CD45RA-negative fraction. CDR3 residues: CASSPDRGYGYTF. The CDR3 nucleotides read TGTGCCAGCTCACCCGACAGGGGCTATGGCTACACCTTC.